This T cell receptor (beta chain) appears in the sequencing data of a study of blood T cell repertoires in COVID-19. Between the trimmed V and J ends, which lost 3 bases and 3 bases, there was a span of 15 bases. The CDR3 covers 15 residues. In germline, CDR1 is SGHRS, CDR2 YFSETQ. The repertoire was sequenced with immunoSEQ multiplex PCR; TCRdb's copy has only in-frame clones and lacks some. The sample lists some 330,000 clones, around 86% occurring once. The sequence was collected from a man aged 30 to 45 who had recovered from COVID-19. Source material: PBMCs or T cells enriched from blood (not recorded which). The chain employs TRBV5-1 and TRBJ1-1; tentatively, D is TRBD1 (6 bases). CDR3 sequence: CASSSTPGEHTEAFF. The CDR3, as DNA: TGCGCCAGCAGCTCAACCCCAGGGGAGCACACTGAAGCTTTCTTT.